Listed below are T cell receptor beta chains from one sample, sequenced in a study of beta chain features in type 1 diabetes. Only in-frame clones appear in the TCRdb table, and some are missing; sequencing was by immunoSEQ multiplex PCR. The sample holds around 600,000 clones; 9.5% to 15% are singletons and the top ten take 0.095% to 0.15%. The sample was naive CD4+ T cells from blood. The receptors here all came from a man between 25 and 39 years old with type 1 diabetes. Both conserved end residues are part of each CDR3. D genes are given only for firm matches. Size values are once, few and many counts, or a class for expanded clones, and some rows have none.

j_call | v_call | d_call | clone_size | cdr3_aa | cdr3_nt
TRBJ1-3 | TRBV29-1 | TRBD1 | few | CSVEDVGRGRGNTIYF | TGCAGCGTTGAAGATGTGGGCAGGGGGCGCGGAAACACCATATATTTT
TRBJ1-1 | TRBV28 | . | many | CASSLDTEAFF | TGTGCCAGCAGCCTGGACACTGAAGCTTTCTTT
TRBJ1-6 | TRBV5-1 | TRBD1 | few | CASSAPGQGWNSPLHF | TGCGCCAGCAGCGCGCCGGGACAGGGTTGGAATTCACCCCTCCACTTT
TRBJ1-5 | TRBV30 | . | few | CAWSLSAGGQPQHF | TGTGCCTGGAGCCTCTCCGCGGGCGGTCAGCCCCAGCATTTT
TRBJ2-3 | TRBV30 | TRBD2 | . | CAWSPGLAGGPNTDTQYF | TGTGCCTGGAGTCCGGGACTAGCGGGGGGGCCAAACACAGATACGCAGTATTTT
TRBJ1-3 | TRBV7-2 | . | few | CASSSGVSGNTIYF | TGTGCCAGCAGCTCAGGGGTGTCTGGAAACACCATATATTTT
TRBJ1-6 | TRBV27 | . | few | CASSLGRNYNSPLHF | TGTGCCAGCAGTTTAGGGCGGAACTATAATTCACCCCTCCACTTT
TRBJ1-2 | TRBV6-5 | . | few | CASSMTDYGYTF | TGTGCCAGCAGTATGACAGACTATGGCTACACCTTC
TRBJ1-2 | TRBV18 | . | few | CASSLNAGEANYGYTF | TGTGCCAGCTCATTGAATGCAGGGGAAGCTAACTATGGCTACACCTTC
TRBJ1-2 | TRBV10-3 | TRBD1 | . | CAITRQGYGYTF | TGTGCCATCACCCGACAGGGATATGGCTACACCTTC
TRBJ2-3 | TRBV5-5 | TRBD2 | few | CASSFQREADTQYF | TGTGCCAGCAGCTTCCAGCGGGAGGCAGATACGCAGTATTTT
TRBJ1-1 | TRBV29-1 | TRBD1 | few | CSVERGQRNTEAFF | TGCAGCGTTGAGAGGGGGCAGCGGAACACTGAAGCTTTCTTT
TRBJ1-2 | TRBV5-1 | . | . | CASSLAIDSNVGYTF | TGCGCCAGCAGCTTGGCTATAGACAGCAACGTTGGCTACACCTTC
TRBJ2-5 | TRBV7-9 | . | . | CATQWGEVQETQYF | TGTGCCACCCAGTGGGGGGAAGTTCAAGAGACCCAGTACTTC
TRBJ1-4 | TRBV14 | . | . | CASSQTTDNEKLFF | TGTGCCAGCAGCCAGACAACAGATAATGAAAAACTGTTTTTT
TRBJ1-1 | TRBV7-9 | TRBD1 | . | CASSLGDRRNTEAFF | TGTGCCAGCAGCTTAGGGGACAGGAGGAACACTGAAGCTTTCTTT
TRBJ2-3 | TRBV7-2 | . | few | CASRGGTDTQYF | TGTGCCAGCAGGGGGGGCACAGATACGCAGTATTTT
TRBJ1-4 | TRBV28 | TRBD1 | few | CASSPTSGQGKLFF | TGTGCCAGCAGCCCTACCTCGGGACAGGGGAAACTGTTTTTT
TRBJ2-3 | TRBV12-5 | . | . | CASARGSTDTQYF | TGTGCTAGTGCCCGAGGGTCCACAGATACGCAGTATTTT
TRBJ2-3 | TRBV10-3 | TRBD2 | few | CAISDLATSGGTDTQYF | TGTGCCATCAGCGACTTGGCGACTAGCGGGGGCACAGATACGCAGTATTTT
TRBJ1-3 | TRBV19 | . | . | CASTSARLSSNTIYF | TGTGCCAGTACCTCCGCTAGGTTGAGCAGCAACACCATATATTTT
TRBJ2-1 | TRBV19 | . | . | CATSSYNEQFF | TGTGCCACTTCCTCCTACAATGAGCAGTTCTTC
TRBJ1-5 | TRBV10-3 | . | . | CAIRESNQPQHF | TGTGCCATCAGGGAGAGCAATCAGCCCCAGCATTTT
TRBJ2-7 | TRBV7-8 | . | . | CASTREDWSSYEQYF | TGTGCCAGCACCAGGGAAGACTGGAGCTCCTACGAGCAGTACTTC
TRBJ2-2 | TRBV6-6 | . | few | CASSYSSVGDTGELFF | TGTGCCAGCAGTTACTCGAGCGTAGGGGACACCGGGGAGCTGTTTTTT
TRBJ2-2 | TRBV6-6 | . | . | CASIQSGAGELFF | TGTGCCAGCATTCAATCGGGGGCCGGGGAGCTGTTTTTT
TRBJ2-5 | TRBV7-9 | TRBD1 | . | CASSLVPDRVETQYF | TGTGCCAGCAGCTTAGTCCCGGACAGGGTGGAGACCCAGTACTTC
TRBJ2-5 | TRBV7-9 | . | . | CASSPRGSVQETQYF | TGTGCCAGCAGCCCAAGAGGCAGCGTCCAAGAGACCCAGTACTTC
TRBJ2-1 | TRBV11-2 | . | . | CASSLKEGAKYNEQFF | TGTGCCAGCAGCTTAAAGGAGGGGGCGAAGTACAATGAGCAGTTCTTC
TRBJ2-2 | TRBV5-7 | . | . | CASSGQQGGELFF | TGTGCCAGCAGCGGCCAACAGGGAGGAGAGCTGTTTTTT
TRBJ2-3 | TRBV18 | TRBD1 | few | CASSTPDRGPDTQYF | TGTGCCAGCTCCACGCCCGACAGGGGACCAGATACGCAGTATTTT
TRBJ2-6 | TRBV4-3 | . | few | CASSQDQTHGANVLTF | TGCGCCAGCAGCCAAGATCAGACCCACGGCGCCAACGTCCTGACTTTC
TRBJ1-2 | TRBV2 | TRBD1 | few | CASSEARTGQGYTF | TGTGCCAGCAGTGAAGCTCGGACAGGGCAGGGCTACACCTTC
TRBJ2-1 | TRBV6-6 | TRBD2 | few | CASSTSGGGYNEQFF | TGTGCCAGCAGTACGTCAGGCGGGGGTTACAATGAGCAGTTCTTC
TRBJ1-2 | TRBV4-2 | . | few | CASSRGGSAGYTF | TGTGCCAGCAGCCGAGGGGGGTCGGCGGGCTACACCTTC
TRBJ1-1 | TRBV5-1 | . | few | CASSGQSPHTEAFF | TGCGCCAGCAGCGGACAGAGTCCGCACACTGAAGCTTTCTTT
TRBJ2-7 | TRBV15 | TRBD1 | few | CATSRDRGTDEQYF | TGTGCCACCAGCAGAGATCGAGGGACAGACGAGCAGTACTTC
TRBJ2-7 | TRBV6-5 | TRBD1 | . | CASSKRGTGPHEQYF | TGTGCCAGCAGTAAACGAGGGACAGGGCCGCACGAGCAGTACTTC
TRBJ2-7 | TRBV14 | . | . | CASSHRTAGSYEQYF | TGTGCCAGCAGCCACCGGACGGCCGGCTCCTACGAGCAGTACTTC
TRBJ1-5 | TRBV5-4 | . | few | CASSLALGQPQHF | TGTGCCAGCAGCTTGGCCTTGGGTCAGCCCCAGCATTTT
TRBJ1-2 | TRBV2 | TRBD1 | . | CASSVAGGNYGYTF | TGTGCCAGCAGTGTCGCAGGGGGCAACTATGGCTACACCTTC
TRBJ1-5 | TRBV2 | TRBD1 | . | CASIGTGSNQPQHF | TGTGCCAGCATCGGGACAGGGAGCAATCAGCCCCAGCATTTT
TRBJ1-1 | TRBV4-2 | . | . | CASSQVDRNTEAFF | TGTGCCAGCAGCCAAGTGGACAGGAACACTGAAGCTTTCTTT
TRBJ1-5 | TRBV6-6 | TRBD1 | few | CASSHNRGDGPQHF | TGTGCCAGCAGTCACAACAGGGGCGACGGGCCCCAGCATTTT
TRBJ2-2 | TRBV10-3 | . | . | CAISESWENDGELFF | TGTGCCATCAGTGAGTCCTGGGAAAATGACGGGGAGCTGTTTTTT
TRBJ2-1 | TRBV6-5 | . | . | CASSHRRSSYNEQFF | TGTGCCAGCAGCCACAGGAGGAGCTCCTACAATGAGCAGTTCTTC
TRBJ2-5 | TRBV5-1 | . | few | CASSFGWGETQYF | TGCGCCAGCAGCTTCGGTTGGGGGGAGACCCAGTACTTC
TRBJ1-6 | TRBV29-1 | . | few | CSVRWAVAGVNSPLHF | TGCAGCGTGCGCTGGGCGGTAGCAGGGGTTAATTCACCCCTCCACTTT
TRBJ1-1 | TRBV7-2 | . | . | CASREGVLNTEAFF | TGTGCCAGCAGGGAAGGGGTCCTGAACACTGAAGCTTTCTTT
TRBJ2-4 | TRBV4-3 | . | few | CASSQTISFSGKNIQYF | TGCGCCAGCAGCCAAACTATTTCTTTCTCCGGCAAAAACATTCAGTACTTC
TRBJ2-2 | TRBV7-2 | . | . | CASSLRVTGELFF | TGTGCCAGCAGCTTGAGGGTAACAGGGGAGCTGTTTTTT
TRBJ2-7 | TRBV30 | . | few | CAWSVNGFSLTEQYF | TGTGCCTGGAGTGTTAACGGCTTTTCTCTGACCGAGCAGTACTTC
TRBJ1-6 | TRBV30 | . | . | CAWSLSGSYNSPLHF | TGTGCCTGGAGTTTATCGGGCTCCTATAATTCACCCCTCCACTTT
TRBJ1-5 | TRBV6-6 | TRBD1 | . | CASSRDRNQPQHF | TGTGCCAGCAGTCGGGACAGGAATCAGCCCCAGCATTTT
TRBJ2-3 | TRBV7-7 | TRBD1 | few | CASSSGTGISTDTQYF | TGTGCCAGCAGCTCGGGGACAGGGATCAGCACAGATACGCAGTATTTT
TRBJ1-2 | TRBV18 | . | . | CASSPTGEPYGYTF | TGTGCCAGCTCACCCACAGGAGAGCCTTATGGCTACACCTTC
TRBJ2-3 | TRBV20-1 | . | few | CSAPGEVAQYF | TGCAGTGCCCCGGGGGAGGTGGCGCAGTATTTT
TRBJ1-1 | TRBV4-2 | TRBD1 | . | CASSQDDRGGPGGMNTEAFF | TGTGCCAGCAGCCAAGACGACAGGGGAGGTCCAGGGGGTATGAACACTGAAGCTTTCTTT